Each of the 12 T cell receptor beta chains below was sequenced from the same sample in a study of T cell responses to AZD1222 COVID-19 vaccine. Clones were sequenced by immunoSEQ multiplex PCR, and TCRdb holds only the in-frame ones, with some missing. Here the sample spans roughly 130,000 clones, approximately 90% being singletons. This specimen consisted of peripheral blood, obtained on day 0 of AZD1222 vaccination. These TCRs come from an adult in good health.

This clone occurred once. The V call is TRBV5-5, the J call TRBJ1-3, with D hard to call. The CDR3 is made up of 16 amino acids. Germline lookup yields CDR1 SGHKS and CDR2 YYEKEE (reference sequence). Between the trimmed V and J ends, which lost 0 bases and 3 bases, there was a span of 13 bases. In DNA, the CDR3 is TGTGCCAGCAGCTTGGTGTCAGTAGTCTTTGGAAACACCATATATTTT. Protein: CASSLVSVVFGNTIYF.

This chain links TRBV3-1 (or the pseudogene TRBV3-2) with TRBJ1-4; D may be TRBD1 (5 bases). This CDR3 has 13 amino acids. V lost 2 bases, J lost 7 bases, and 8 bases lay in between. Germline V gives CDR1 LGHDT, CDR2 YNNKEL (reference sequence). The CDR3, as DNA: TGTGCCAGCAGCCAAAGACAGTTTGAAAAACTGTTTTTT. This translates into CASSQRQFEKLFF.

The chain links TRBV4-1 to TRBJ2-2, with 9 bases that match TRBD2. J lost 3 bases, V lost 4 bases, and 9 bases had no gene match. Germline V gene lookup returns CDR1 MGHRA and CDR2 YSYEKL. CDR3 size: 17 residues. The CDR3 DNA sequence: TGCGCCAGCAGCCGCCCCCGGGGCGGGGGGGACACCGGGGAGCTGTTTTTT. Translation: CASSRPRGGGDTGELFF.

This chain uses TRBV29-1 with TRBJ2-7, with D perhaps TRBD2 (6 bases). V gave up 3 bases and J gave up 4 bases, with 13 bases separating them. The CDR3 contains 13 residues. Germline loops: CDR1 SQVTM, CDR2 ANQGSEA. CDR3 sequence reads: CSVDRGSGYEQYF. The DNA of the CDR3 is TGCAGCGTTGATCGGGGTAGCGGTTACGAGCAGTACTTC.

This rearrangement joins TRBV2 to TRBJ2-7, with a tentative D call TRBD2 (5 bases). CDR1 is SNHLY and CDR2 is FYNNEI in the germline V gene. The length of the CDR3 is 14 residues. The germline V and J ends were trimmed by 6 bases and 4 bases, with 16 bases remaining between them. The CDR3 region is CASRPGVEGYEQYF. In DNA, the CDR3 is TGTGCCAGCAGACCCGGGGTGGAAGGGTACGAGCAGTACTTC.

The V call is TRBV5-1, the J call TRBJ1-4; 9 positions match TRBD1. The CDR3 runs 16 residues. The germline V gene encodes CDR1 SGHRS and CDR2 YFSETQ. Losses at the gene ends were 3 bases for V and 2 bases for J; bases not matched to a gene: 5. The CDR3 coding sequence is TGCGCCAGCAGCTATCGGACAGGGGTTACTAATGAAAAACTGTTTTTT. The encoded protein is CASSYRTGVTNEKLFF.

This clone was seen once. The rearrangement uses TRBV6-5 and TRBJ2-3; D tentatively fits TRBD1 or TRBD2 (5 bases each). CDR3 size: 12 residues. V dropped 6 bases and J dropped 13 bases, with 17 bases sitting between them. Germline CDR1 reads MNHEY; CDR2 reads SVGAGI. The CDR3 DNA reads TGTGCCAGCAGCACTCCTCCGGGACCGGAGTATTTT. Translation gives CASSTPPGPEYF.

This chain connects TRBV9 to TRBJ1-2; possible D gene TRBD1, 5 bases. The CDR3 runs to 14 residues. Looked up from germline, CDR1 is SGDLS and CDR2 is YYNGEE. The ends were cut back, 3 bases at V and 1 base at J, with 10 bases in the middle. The DNA for the CDR3 is TGTGCCAGCAGCGCCCGGACACATAACTATGGCTACACCTTC. It specifies CASSARTHNYGYTF.

Details on this clone: The germline gene is not matched at one end of the junction; a read error may be the cause. This chain joins TRBV6-5 and TRBJ2-5; TRBD2 matches at 9 bases. The germline V gene encodes CDR1 MNHEY and CDR2 SVGAGI. This CDR3 has 12 amino acids. The CDR3 region has the DNA TGTGCCAGCAGCGTTAGCGGGGGTATGACTGACTTC. Translation: CASSVSGGMTDF.

This clone has just one count. The chain combines TRBV12-2 with TRBJ1-4; no DNA check was done on the table's D call, TRBD1. TRBV12-2 is annotated as a pseudogene. The length of the CDR3 is 14 residues. This CDR3 reads CASRLTVSNEKLFF. The CDR3 region has the DNA TGTGCAAGTCGCTTGACAGTATCTAATGAAAAACTGTTTTTT.

The chain links TRBV6-5 to TRBJ1-6; D is perhaps TRBD1 (5 bases). This CDR3 is built from 14 residues. Trimming removed 7 bases at V and 7 bases at J, with 14 bases between. Germline assignment: CDR1 MNHEY and CDR2 SVGAGI. Here the CDR3 reads CASTARGENSPLHF. The CDR3 DNA is TGTGCCAGCACCGCCCGGGGCGAGAATTCACCCCTCCACTTT.

This chain connects TRBV12-3 or TRBV12-4 to TRBJ1-1; D possibly corresponds to TRBD1 (5 bases). The CDR3 loop spans 12 amino acids. Trimming pared 6 bases from V and 9 bases from J, leaving 14 bases between. In DNA form, the CDR3 reads TGTGCCAGCAGAGATCTGGGGGATCAAGCTTTCTTT. Its protein product is CASRDLGDQAFF.